Below, 22 T cell receptor beta chains from the same sample are listed, as sequenced in a study of blood T cell repertoires in COVID-19 (dated by TCRdb to about 2020). The method behind the library was the immunoSEQ multiplex PCR assay. TCRdb limited this immuneACCESS table to in-frame rearrangements with V and J called. A share of clones is missing; checked studies link under half to unresolved V genes, and the rest is unexplained. For this sample the table gives roughly 70,000 clones, of which roughly nine tenths were detected only once. 2% to 3% of the sample belongs to the ten largest clones. Sequencing input: peripheral blood. Every receptor here comes from a man aged 50 to 60 with COVID-19, enrolled during active disease.

The chain couples TRBV3-1 (or the pseudogene TRBV3-2) to TRBJ2-1, with TRBD1 identical over 9 bases. The CDR3 is 16 residues long. Germline CDR1 is LGHDT and CDR2 is YNNKEL (reference sequence). The V segment lost 4 bases and the J segment 6 bases; nucleotides outside the gene matches: 10. CDR3 residues: CASSRSGQGRFNEQFF. The CDR3, as DNA: TGTGCCAGCAGCCGCTCGGGACAGGGACGTTTCAATGAGCAGTTCTTC.

This rearrangement joins TRBV5-1 to TRBJ2-1, with 7 bases fitting TRBD1. V lost 4 bases to trimming and J lost 1 base; unmatched junction nucleotides: 5. The CDR3 covers 15 residues. CDR1 is SGHRS and CDR2 is YFSETQ in the germline V gene. DNA for the CDR3: TGCGCCAGCAGCCCTCCGGGACAGTCCTACAATGAGCAGTTCTTC. Its translation is CASSPPGQSYNEQFF.

V and J are TRBV3-1 (or the pseudogene TRBV3-2) and TRBJ2-5, with TRBD1 as a possible D gene (6 bases). The length of the CDR3 is 15 residues. The germline V gene has CDR1 LGHDT and CDR2 YNNKEL (reference sequence). V lost 3 bases and J lost 0, with 11 bases in between. Written as DNA, the CDR3 is TGTGCCAGCAGCCATAACCAGGGGAACCAAGAGACCCAGTACTTC. Translation gives CASSHNQGNQETQYF.

In its sample, this clone was seen a few times. The chain uses TRBV28 and TRBJ1-2, with D perhaps TRBD1 (6 bases). The CDR3 totals 14 residues. The V gene's germline CDR1 is MDHEN and CDR2 SYDVKM. V was cut by 5 bases and J by 4 bases, with 14 bases left in between. The CDR3 here is CASSQGTLGYGYTF. The CDR3 bases are TGTGCCAGCAGTCAGGGGACATTGGGCTATGGCTACACCTTC.

This chain links TRBV18 with TRBJ2-1; 13 nucleotides align to TRBD2. Germline V gene sequence: CDR1 KGHSH, CDR2 LQKENI. The CDR3 spans 19 residues. Trimming removed 3 bases from V and 3 bases from J; junction bases left unmatched: 11. CDR3 loop: CASSPTFVTSGRNYNEQFF. DNA of the CDR3: TGTGCCAGCTCACCCACTTTCGTGACTAGCGGGAGGAACTACAATGAGCAGTTCTTC.

This clone was observed a single time. The V call is TRBV19, the J call TRBJ2-7; 11 bases are a match to TRBD2. In germline, CDR1 is LNHDA, CDR2 SQIVND (reference sequence). The trim removed 4 bases at V and 2 bases at J, leaving 4 bases unmatched. The CDR3 is 15 amino acids. CDR3 sequence reads: CASSTLAGGPYEQYF. Here the CDR3 DNA reads TGTGCCAGTAGTACATTAGCGGGAGGGCCCTACGAGCAGTACTTC.

The table lists this clone with a count of one. The chain joins TRBV16 to TRBJ2-1; a possible D gene is TRBD1 (5 bases). V was trimmed by 3 bases and J by 5 bases, leaving 8 bases between them. CDR3 length: 13 residues. Germline CDR1 and CDR2: KGHSY and FQNENV. The CDR3 protein is CASSHSTDNEQFF. CDR3 coding DNA: TGTGCCAGCAGCCACTCGACAGACAATGAGCAGTTCTTC. The complete variable domain, with remaining parts taken from reference TRBV16 and TRBJ2-1, reads GEEVAQTPKHLVRGEGQKAKLYCAPIKGHSYVFWYQQVLKNEFKFLISFQNENVFDETGMPKERFSAKCLPNSPCSLEIQATKLEDSAVYFCASSHSTDNEQFFGPGTRLTVL.

V is TRBV5-8 and J is TRBJ2-1; TRBD1 might be the D (6 bases). V shed 4 bases and J shed 0 bases, with 8 bases lying between them. Germline lookup yields CDR1 SGHTS and CDR2 YDEGEE. This CDR3 has 14 residues. In DNA form, the CDR3 reads TGTGCCAGCAGCGGGGGCTACTCCTACAATGAGCAGTTCTTC. Translation: CASSGGYSYNEQFF.

The CDR3 reads CASSPQAPRILAGYEQYF. The CDR3 region has the DNA TGTGCCAGCAGTCCCCAAGCCCCGAGGATACTAGCGGGGTACGAGCAGTACTTC. V and J are TRBV27 and TRBJ2-7; 10 nucleotides line up with TRBD2. In germline, CDR1 is MNHEY, CDR2 SMNVEV (reference sequence). Trimming removed 5 bases from V and 4 bases from J; junction bases left unmatched: 17. This CDR3 region has 18 residues.

This chain uses TRBV19 with TRBJ1-1, with 7 positions matching TRBD1. CDR1 and CDR2 (germline): LNHDA, SQIVND (reference sequence). The V and J ends lost 4 bases and 3 bases, in that order; junction bases with no gene match: 8. This CDR3 spans 15 amino acids. CDR3 DNA sequence: TGTGCCAGTAGTAACCCACAGGGGACCCACACTGAAGCTTTCTTT. It yields the protein CASSNPQGTHTEAFF.

The chain has TRBV7-2 and TRBJ2-1; TRBD2 agrees at 10 bases. V lost 2 bases and J lost 6; bases outside the gene matches: 7. The CDR3 runs to 16 residues. Per the germline V gene, CDR1 is SGHTA and CDR2 is FQGNSA. CDR3 DNA: TGTGCCAGCAGCTTAAGACAACTAGCGGGACCCAATGAGCAGTTCTTC. Its protein is CASSLRQLAGPNEQFF.

CDR3 protein: CASTGQTDTQYF. The DNA for the CDR3 is TGTGCCAGCACGGGACAGACAGATACGCAGTATTTT. This chain links TRBV5-4 with TRBJ2-3, with 7 bases that match TRBD1. Germline V gene sequence: CDR1 SGHNT, CDR2 YYREEE (reference sequence). The CDR3 consists of 12 residues. The ends lost 6 bases at V and 3 bases at J; junction bases unmatched: 1.

This clone was observed once. The chain couples TRBV3-1 (or the pseudogene TRBV3-2) to TRBJ2-5; 11 nucleotides agree with TRBD2. Trimming at V came to 4 bases and at J to 5 bases, leaving 0 bases not matched to a gene. The CDR3 spans 13 residues. Germline loops: CDR1 LGHDT, CDR2 YNNKEL (reference sequence). The CDR3 protein is CASSLAGGETQYF. The CDR3 DNA reads as TGTGCCAGCAGCCTAGCGGGAGGGGAGACCCAGTACTTC.

The gene calls are TRBV6-5 and TRBJ2-4; TRBD2 aligns across 8 bases. This CDR3 region has 14 residues. V gave up 8 bases and J gave up 2 bases; unmatched junction bases: 5. Germline V lookup: CDR1 MNHEY, CDR2 SVGAGI. This CDR3 reads CASSREATKNIQYF. In nucleotides, the CDR3 is TGTGCCAGCTCGCGGGAGGCCACCAAAAACATTCAGTACTTC.

The V and J genes are TRBV5-1 and TRBJ2-1; the D gene is possibly TRBD2 (6 bases). Germline assignment: CDR1 SGHRS and CDR2 YFSETQ. Trimming shortened V by 0 bases and J by 0 bases, and 13 bases separated the two germline ends. The CDR3 length is 17 residues. DNA of the CDR3: TGCGCCAGCAGCTTGGGAGCGGGCCCGAGCTCCTACAATGAGCAGTTCTTC. It yields the protein CASSLGAGPSSYNEQFF. Full variable domain (remainder filled in from reference TRBV5-1 and TRBJ2-1): KAGVTQTPRYLIKTRGQQVTLSCSPISGHRSVSWYQQTPGQGLQFLFEYFSETQRNKGNFPGRFSGRQFSNSRSEMNVSTLELGDSALYLCASSLGAGPSSYNEQFFGPGTRLTVL.

The chain is built from TRBV10-3 and TRBJ1-4; a weak D match, TRBD1 (6 bases). The germline V gene encodes CDR1 ENHRY and CDR2 SYGVKD. CDR3 length: 14 residues. The V end lost 2 bases, the J end lost 5 bases, and 9 bases lay between the germline ends. CDR3 DNA sequence: TGTGCCATCAGTGAGACAGGGAACAATGAAAAACTGTTTTTT. This codes for CAISETGNNEKLFF.

With respect to this clone: One end of the junction does not line up with germline, which may come from a read error. The chain joins TRBV25-1 to TRBJ2-7, with TRBD1 as a possible D gene (5 bases). CDR3 size: 12 residues. Per germline, CDR1 MGHDK and CDR2 SYGVNS. CDR3 amino acids: CASSGLQGDKFF. As DNA, the CDR3 is TGTGCCAGCAGTGGACTTCAGGGCGATAAATTCTTC.

The CDR3 loop reads CASSLGTGELFF. The CDR3 region has the DNA TGTGCCAGCAGCTTAGGGACAGGGGAACTGTTTTTT. This rearrangement joins TRBV13 to TRBJ1-4; 8 nucleotides agree with TRBD1. The germline V gene encodes CDR1 PRHDT and CDR2 FYEKMQ (reference sequence). The CDR3 sequence is 12 residues long. With V trimmed by 0 bases and J by 12 bases, 0 bases remained unmatched.

Remarks on this clone: Other DNA sequences from this sample encode an identical CDR3 as well. The chain couples TRBV9 to TRBJ1-2, with D unresolved. There are 14 residues in the CDR3. CDR1 SGDLS and CDR2 YYNGEE come from the germline V gene. Trimming took off 0 bases at V and 0 bases at J, with 6 bases between the two ends. CDR3 nucleotide sequence: TGTGCCAGCAGCGTAGGTGCGGCTAACTATGGCTACACCTTC. Translating it yields CASSVGAANYGYTF. Filled out from reference TRBV9 and TRBJ1-2, the complete variable domain reads DSGVTQTPKHLITATGQRVTLRCSPRSGDLSVYWYQQSLDQGLQFLIQYYNGEERAKGNILERFSAQQFPDLHSELNLSSLELGDSALYFCASSVGAANYGYTFGSGTRLTVV.

This clone was picked up one time. The chain joins TRBV5-4 to TRBJ1-4; 9 positions agree with TRBD1. From germline, CDR1 is SGHNT and CDR2 YYREEE (reference sequence). Germline trimming cut 4 bases from V and 8 bases from J; bases unmatched to any gene: 6. The CDR3 consists of 14 residues. This chain's CDR3 is CASSATGGGEKLFF. The DNA of the CDR3 is TGTGCCAGCAGCGCCACAGGGGGCGGGGAAAAACTGTTTTTT.

The chain joins TRBV28 to TRBJ2-4; TRBD2 is a possible D gene (5 bases). Trimming stripped 3 bases from V and 1 base from J, with 7 bases between. Germline V gives CDR1 MDHEN, CDR2 SYDVKM. This CDR3 has 14 amino acids. CDR3 region: CASSFEGAKNIQYF. The CDR3, as DNA: TGTGCCAGCAGTTTCGAGGGTGCCAAAAACATTCAGTACTTC.

CDR3 DNA sequence: TGTGCCACCAGTGATTTTGGACAGGGGGCGACAGATACGCAGTATTTT. This translates into CATSDFGQGATDTQYF. V is TRBV24-1 and J is TRBJ2-3; 11 positions match TRBD1. The junction had 2 bases not matched to a gene; V was cut back by 1 base and J by 3 bases. The germline CDR1 and CDR2 sequences are KGHDR and SFDVKD. There are 16 residues in the CDR3.